The next 5 T cell receptor beta chains were all read from a single sample in a study of cytomegalovirus exposure and HLA in healthy donors (dated by TCRdb to 2016 to 2017). The library was obtained by the immunoSEQ multiplex PCR assay. For the multiplex PCR, a mixture combining 60 forward primers for TCR Vbeta segments and 13 reverse primers for TCR Jbeta segments was used. Imported from immuneACCESS, the table was reduced by TCRdb to in-frame sequences with V and J called. These copies leave out some clones; in studies compared against another copy, an unresolved V gene accounts for under half, and the cause of the remainder is not known. This sample's records show tens of thousands of clones. Around 3.5% of the sample is in the top ten clones. Sequencing was done on a sample of PBMCs. Source of these receptors: a woman aged 40-49 years in good health and CMV-seropositive.

The rearrangement uses TRBV13 and TRBJ2-1, with 9 bases fitting TRBD1. This CDR3 contains 16 residues. Germline V gene data show CDR1 as PRHDT and CDR2 as FYEKMQ (reference sequence). V lost 0 bases, J lost 2 bases, and 2 bases stayed unmatched. The CDR3 sequence: CASSLGGQGPYNEQFF. The CDR3 nucleotides read TGTGCCAGCAGCTTAGGGGGACAGGGCCCCTACAATGAGCAGTTCTTC.

The chain links TRBV9 to TRBJ2-1; the D gene is possibly TRBD2 (6 bases). Trimming stripped 0 bases from V and 4 bases from J, with 11 bases between. From germline, CDR1 is SGDLS and CDR2 YYNGEE. This CDR3 contains 15 residues. The CDR3 here is CASSVEVADYNEQFF. The CDR3 region has the DNA TGTGCCAGCAGCGTAGAGGTAGCGGATTACAATGAGCAGTTCTTC.

The genes are TRBV9 and TRBJ2-1; TRBD2 might be the D (6 bases). There are 16 residues in the CDR3. Germline CDR1 SGDLS, CDR2 YYNGEE. V was trimmed by 4 bases and J by 8 bases, leaving 22 bases between them. The CDR3 DNA is TGTGCCAGCAGCCCTCGAGGGCGGGACCCCGGGGATGAGCAGTTCTTC. This codes for CASSPRGRDPGDEQFF.

The chain combines TRBV4-1 with TRBJ1-5; 7 positions match TRBD1. There are 16 residues in the CDR3. In germline, CDR1 is MGHRA, CDR2 YSYEKL. Trimming cost V 1 base and J 4 bases; bases outside gene matches: 7. CDR3 nucleotide sequence: TGCGCCAGCAGCCAAGGGCGGGGACAGCGTAATCAGCCCCAGCATTTT. As protein: CASSQGRGQRNQPQHF.

The gene calls are TRBV20-1 and TRBJ1-1; D might be TRBD1 (6 bases). Looked up from germline, CDR1 is DFQATT and CDR2 is SNEGSKA (reference sequence). There are 11 residues in the CDR3. The ends were cut back, 3 bases at V and 8 bases at J, with 10 bases in the middle. In nucleotides, the CDR3 is TGCAGTGCTAGGGACAGTCTCGAAGCTTTCTTT. The encoded protein is CSARDSLEAFF.